This T cell receptor (beta chain) was captured by sequencing in a study of T cell changes during pregnancy in multiple sclerosis. The CDR3 runs 15 residues. With V trimmed by 6 bases and J by 1 base, 5 bases remained unmatched. Germline CDR1 reads MNHEY; CDR2 reads SMNVEV (reference sequence). This clone has a single count. Some clones are missing from TCRdb's copy, which holds only in-frame ones; the method was immunoSEQ multiplex PCR. Found here are tens of thousands of clones, approximately 94% of them singletons; the top ten hold roughly 1.2%. This clonotype was sampled from a female donor with multiple sclerosis, enrolled in a pregnancy study. Source: peripheral blood, taken before pregnancy. This chain uses TRBV27 with TRBJ1-5, with 8 nucleotides matching TRBD1. The CDR3 DNA sequence: TGTGCCAGCAGCTTTGACAGGGGCAGCAATCAGCCCCAGCATTTT. Encoded protein: CASSFDRGSNQPQHF.